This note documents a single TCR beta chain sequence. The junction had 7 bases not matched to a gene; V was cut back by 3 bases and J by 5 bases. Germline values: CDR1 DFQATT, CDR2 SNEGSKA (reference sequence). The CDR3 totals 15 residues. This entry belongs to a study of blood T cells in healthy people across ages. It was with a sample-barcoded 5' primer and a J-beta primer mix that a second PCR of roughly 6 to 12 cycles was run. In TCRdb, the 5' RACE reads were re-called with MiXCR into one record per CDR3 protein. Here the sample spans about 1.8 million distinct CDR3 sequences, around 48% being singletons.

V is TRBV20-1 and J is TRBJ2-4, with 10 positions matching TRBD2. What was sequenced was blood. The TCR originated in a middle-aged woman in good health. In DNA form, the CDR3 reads TGCAGTGCTAGTGATAGCGGGGGGACTCAAAACATTCAGTACTTC. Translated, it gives CSASDSGGTQNIQYF.